This T cell receptor beta chain stems from a study of early T cells in non-severe SARS-CoV-2 infection (dated by TCRdb to the early 2020s). In terms of the full investigation: Because TCR sequencing was done on bulk RNA from unsorted whole blood, the alpha and beta chains could not be paired. The investigation overall reported the following: VDJdb matching was skewed toward anti-spike CD8 responses and likely underestimated virus-specific expansions, missing private and CD4 specificities.

This clonotype was counted many times. This clone's antigen is unknown. No base qualities exist here, and no much larger clone lies one base off it. This was a case-control study nested in a cohort of healthcare workers in London, UK, who had nasopharyngeal swab PCR tests and blood samples taken every week. Healthcare workers were enrolled in the week of the UK lockdown, from 23 to 31 March 2020, and were followed every week for up to about 16 weeks. Reading from cysteine to phenylalanine, the CDR3 counts 13 amino acids. The only DNA kept is the CDR3, 39 bases in frame from the first base. V and J are truncated by 1 base and 7 bases respectively, leaving an intervening sequence of 8 bases. CDR1 and CDR2 (SGHAT, FQNNGV) derive from the germline V gene. The receptor library was made with 5' RACE. Instrument on record: NextSeq 500. To correct for sequencing error and PCR bias, the TCR library protocol tagged individual cDNA molecules with unique molecular identifiers. TCR alpha and beta chains were both sequenced, and the abundances of alpha and beta sequences in each sample were closely correlated with each other. Per the source publication's procedure: Decombinator V4 was used to annotate TCR sequences for V gene, J gene and CDR3. Expanded TCRs were defined as changing significantly between any two time points under a Poisson model with p below 0.0001. TCR abundances were normalised to the total number of TCRs sequenced per sample and expressed as counts per million. TRAV1-2 paired with TRAJ12, TRAJ20 or TRAJ33 defined MAIT TCRs, while TRAV10 paired with TRAJ18 defined iNKT TCRs. VDJdb, accessed 1 November 2021, was searched for CMV, EBV and SARS-CoV-2 annotated TCRs, excluding TCRs annotated for multiple antigens. Starting from the raw public reads, TCRdb applied fastp trimming at Q25, assembled clones with MiXCR and retained in-frame beta chains. Each entry is one CDR3 protein sequence, shown with its most common DNA and genes. What appears here as the V and J calls and clone size reflects TCRdb's work, not the paper's. The sample table holds 55,000 to 75,000 distinct CDR3 sequences, of which under 13% were seen once. The ten biggest clones cover about 6.4% of the sample.

The chain is made from TRBV11-2 and TRBJ1-5; the D gene is not confidently resolved. The specimen sequenced was whole blood. The TCR comes from an adult who was a healthcare worker with PCR-confirmed SARS-CoV-2 infection or an uninfected control (not recorded which). CDR3 region: CASSLGGWQPQHF. At the DNA level, the sequence is TGTGCCAGCAGCTTAGGAGGGTGGCAGCCCCAGCATTTT. With the portions outside the CDR3 filled from the reference TRBV11-2 and TRBJ1-5 genes, the complete variable region becomes EAGVAQSPRYKIIEKRQSVAFWCNPISGHATLYWYQQILGQGPKLLIQFQNNGVVDDSQLPKDRFSAERLKGVDSTLKIQPAKLEDSAVYLCASSLGGWQPQHFGDGTRLSIL.